These T cell receptor beta chains were read from a single sample in a study of cytomegalovirus exposure and HLA in healthy donors. Some clones are missing from TCRdb's copy, which holds only in-frame ones; the method was immunoSEQ multiplex PCR. Among 90,000 to 120,000 clones listed, roughly four fifths were seen once. Material for sequencing was PBMCs. These receptors originate from a man between 18 and 29 years old in good health and CMV-seronegative. The CDR3 runs from the conserved cysteine through the conserved F or W. A D gene is named only where the DNA matches it firmly. A row's size may be missing; if present it is once, few, many or a size class.

few NA TRBJ1-2 TRBV6-1 TGTGCCAGCCACAACGACGGGGTATGGGGCTACACCTTC CASHNDGVWGYTF
NA NA TRBJ2-4 TRBV19 TGTGCCAGTAGTCACGGGGTAGCCAAAAACATTCAGTACTTC CASSHGVAKNIQYF
NA TRBD2 TRBJ2-3 TRBV2 TGTGCCAGCAGTCGTGGACTAGAATATACGCAGTATTTT CASSRGLEYTQYF
NA TRBD2 TRBJ2-3 TRBV15 TGTGCCACCAGCAGATCTCGGGGGGGCCTTGCAGATACGCAGTATTTT CATSRSRGGLADTQYF
NA TRBD2 TRBJ2-5 TRBV7-9 TGTGCCAGCAGCACCGAGGGACTAGCGGGGGGGCGAGAGACCCAGTACTTC CASSTEGLAGGRETQYF
NA NA TRBJ2-1 TRBV6-5 TGTGCCAGCAGTTACTTGGGAGTCCACAATGAGCAGTTCTTC CASSYLGVHNEQFF
NA TRBD1 TRBJ2-3 TRBV29-1 TGCAGCGTTGATGGGACAGGGGTGGGGGGTACGCAGTATTTT CSVDGTGVGGTQYF
NA NA TRBJ2-7 TRBV5-6 TGTGCCAGCAGCTTGCAGGGGCCCGGGTACGAGCAGTACTTC CASSLQGPGYEQYF
NA NA TRBJ1-4 TRBV5-1 TGCGCCAGCAGCGGGGGGGGTTCTAATGAAAAACTGTTTTTT CASSGGGSNEKLFF
NA TRBD1 TRBJ1-4 TRBV15 TGTGCCACCAGCAGGGGGACAGGGGGTCGTTCAACTAATGAAAAACTGTTTTTT CATSRGTGGRSTNEKLFF
NA NA TRBJ2-7 TRBV9 TGTGCCAGCAGCGTTAGATGGAGCTACGAGCAGTACTTC CASSVRWSYEQYF
few NA TRBJ1-5 TRBV6-6 TGTGCCAGCAGATCGGGGTCTTCGTTTAGCAATCAGCCCCAGCATTTT CASRSGSSFSNQPQHF
NA TRBD2 TRBJ2-7 TRBV9 TGTGCCAGCAGCCAGGGACTAAACTACGAGCAGTACTTC CASSQGLNYEQYF
NA NA TRBJ2-1 TRBV5-1 TGCGCCAGCAGCTTACGGGGTCGCTACAATGAGCAGTTCTTC CASSLRGRYNEQFF
NA TRBD1 TRBJ2-7 TRBV7-9 TGTGCCAGCAGCCCAAGAGACAGGGGGTATGAGCAGTACTTC CASSPRDRGYEQYF
many NA TRBJ1-1 TRBV7-3 TGTGCCAGCAGCCTAGAGGCGGTTTTGAACACTGAAGCTTTCTTT CASSLEAVLNTEAFF
NA TRBD1 TRBJ1-5 TRBV5-8 TGTGCCAGCAGCCCTAATGGGGACAGGGCGGAACAGCCCCAGCATTTT CASSPNGDRAEQPQHF
NA NA TRBJ1-4 TRBV6-1 TGTGCCAGCAGTGCTGGATTCGGGGTTAGCAATGAAAAACTGTTTTTT CASSAGFGVSNEKLFF
NA NA TRBJ1-2 TRBV6-5 TGTGCCGTGGGGCCCTCGGGGGTAGCCTATGGCTACACCTTC CAVGPSGVAYGYTF
NA NA TRBJ1-2 TRBV4-1 TGCGCCAGCAGCCAATCCCTGGCGGCTATCTACACCTTC CASSQSLAAIYTF
NA TRBD1 TRBJ2-7 TRBV5-1 TGCGCCAGCAGCTTATACCGGGGACAGGGAGTAGACGAGCAGTACTTC CASSLYRGQGVDEQYF
NA NA TRBJ2-5 TRBV5-5 TGTGCCAGCAGCTTGGACCCCAGGGGCGAGGGGTACTTC CASSLDPRGEGYF
once NA TRBJ1-1 TRBV5-1 TGCGCCAGCAGCGAGGAACAGGGGAACACTGAAGCTTTCTTT CASSEEQGNTEAFF
few NA TRBJ2-3 TRBV6-5 TGTGCCAGCAGTTCAGGCGGGCCCACAGATACGCAGTATTTT CASSSGGPTDTQYF
NA TRBD1 TRBJ1-5 TRBV19 TGTGCCAGTAGTAGAACGACAGGGGTAGCCAATCAGCCCCAGCATTTT CASSRTTGVANQPQHF
NA TRBD1 TRBJ2-6 TRBV19 TGTGCCAGTAGCCCCACCTCCCCGGGACAGGGGGCCTCTGGGGCCAACGTCCTGACTTTC CASSPTSPGQGASGANVLTF
once NA TRBJ2-2 TRBV19 TGTGCCAGTAGTCGAGTTGGGACAAACACCGGGGAGCTGTTTTTT CASSRVGTNTGELFF
NA NA TRBJ2-7 TRBV5-1 TGCGCCAGCAGGCCTCTAGGAACAAGCTACGAGCAGTACTTC CASRPLGTSYEQYF
NA NA TRBJ2-1 TRBV6-6 TGTGCCAGCAAACTACAAACGAACAATGAGCAGTTCTTC CASKLQTNNEQFF
NA NA TRBJ1-5 TRBV28 TGTGCCAGCAGTTTAGCCCCGGTAAATCAGCCCCAGCATTTT CASSLAPVNQPQHF
NA TRBD1 TRBJ1-2 TRBV7-9 TGTGCCAGCAGCCGAGGGCAGGCAGGGGGACGGGGCTACACCTTC CASSRGQAGGRGYTF
NA NA TRBJ2-3 TRBV28 TGTGCCAGCAGTTTAAATAGTTACACAGCTACGCAGTATTTT CASSLNSYTATQYF
NA NA TRBJ1-1 TRBV5-1 TGCGCCAGCAGCCCTTTGGCGGTTCGAGGCGCTGAAGCTTTCTTT CASSPLAVRGAEAFF
NA NA TRBJ2-7 TRBV4-2 TGTGCCAGCAGCCAAGCCCCTAGGCTAGGGGTCGAGCAGTACTTC CASSQAPRLGVEQYF
NA NA TRBJ1-2 TRBV7-6 TGTGCCAGCAGCTTCCCCCTGGGCAGAACTAACTATGGCTACACCTTC CASSFPLGRTNYGYTF
NA TRBD2 TRBJ2-5 TRBV5-1 TGCGCCAGCAGCTTGGCCTTGGGGGGGTCAGAGACCCAGTACTTC CASSLALGGSETQYF
NA NA TRBJ2-6 TRBV19 TGTGCCAGTTCCGAGATCTCTGGGGCCAACGTCCTGACTTTC CASSEISGANVLTF
NA TRBD1 TRBJ2-4 TRBV7-2 TGTGCCAGCAGCTCACCGGGGACAGGGAGCATTCAGTACTTC CASSSPGTGSIQYF
few NA TRBJ2-3 TRBV7-9 TGTGCCAGCAGCTCCCAGGAAGATACGCAGTATTTT CASSSQEDTQYF
NA TRBD2 TRBJ2-3 TRBV6-1 TGTGCCAGCAGTGCAACTAGCGGGGGGTTCACAGATACGCAGTATTTT CASSATSGGFTDTQYF
NA NA TRBJ2-1 TRBV6-1 TGTGCCAGCAGTGAGGACACCTACCCGATATATGAGCAGTTCTTC CASSEDTYPIYEQFF
NA TRBD1 TRBJ1-6 TRBV5-5 TGTGCCAGCAGCAGTACGACAGGGGCCAATAATTCACCCCTCCACTTT CASSSTTGANNSPLHF
NA TRBD2 TRBJ2-1 TRBV28 TGTGCCAGCAGTTCGACGGTCAGGACTAGCGGCCTTGAGCAGTTCTTC CASSSTVRTSGLEQFF
NA TRBD1 TRBJ2-7 TRBV5-4 TGTGCCAGCAGCCTCCAAGGGACAGGGGGCTACGAGCAGTACTTC CASSLQGTGGYEQYF
NA NA TRBJ2-2 TRBV5-5 TGTGCCAGCAGCTTGTACCGAGGCCGGGAAGCGAACACCGGGGAGCTGTTTTTT CASSLYRGREANTGELFF
NA NA TRBJ2-7 TRBV6-1 TGTGCCACCTTGGGCAGACCCTACGAGCAGTACTTC CATLGRPYEQYF
NA NA TRBJ2-1 TRBV9 TGTGCCAGCAGCGTAGTGCCCCTCGGGGGTTCGCAGTTCTTC CASSVVPLGGSQFF
NA TRBD1 TRBJ1-1 TRBV6-6 TGTGCCAGCAGTGTCCGGGACAGGTCTTTAGCTTTCTTT CASSVRDRSLAFF